The 21 T cell receptor beta chains listed next were all sequenced from one sample in a study of early T cells in non-severe SARS-CoV-2 infection. TCRdb re-derived calls from the 5' RACE reads in MiXCR, one entry per CDR3 protein. The table records 25,000 to 30,000 distinct CDR3 sequences, 6% to 7.5% of them present only once. Sequencing was performed on whole blood, taken at baseline. Receptors were obtained from an adult who was a healthcare worker with PCR-confirmed SARS-CoV-2 infection or an uninfected control (not recorded which).

This clonotype was seen ten or more times. The V call is TRBV6-2 or TRBV6-3, the J call TRBJ2-7, with D unclear. Trimming cost V 2 bases and J 1 base, with 6 bases left between them. The length of the CDR3 is 13 residues. The germline gives CDR1 MNHEY, CDR2 SVGEGT. CDR3 nucleotides: TGTGCCAGCAGTTACCCAAGTTCCTACGAGCAGTACTTC. It specifies CASSYPSSYEQYF.

This clonotype was observed many times. V gene TRBV12-3 or TRBV12-4 combines with J gene TRBJ2-1, with 11 bases aligning to TRBD2. After removal of 0 bases from V and 4 bases from J, the junction contained 2 bases not matched to a gene. CDR3 size: 16 residues. As DNA, the CDR3 is TGTGCCAGCAGTTTAGCTGGACTAGCGGGTTACAATGAGCAGTTCTTC. Residues: CASSLAGLAGYNEQFF.

At least ten counts were recorded for this clonotype. The rearrangement joins TRBV20-1 to TRBJ2-3; the match to TRBD2 covers 16 bases. V shed 5 bases and J 2 bases; nucleotides not matched to a gene: 4. This CDR3 has 16 amino acids. CDR1 and CDR2 (germline): DFQATT, SNEGSKA (reference sequence). CDR3 in amino acids: CSAAGTSGGATDTQYF. The CDR3 DNA sequence: TGCAGTGCTGCCGGGACTAGCGGGGGGGCCACAGATACGCAGTATTTT.

Many counts were recorded for this clonotype. J is TRBJ2-5 and V is TRBV4-2, with unresolved D. CDR1 is LGHNA and CDR2 is YNFKEQ in the germline V gene. With 1 base removed from V and 1 base from J, the gap between germline ends came to 13 bases. The CDR3 totals 16 residues. The CDR3 region has the DNA TGTGCCAGCAGCCAAGGAATAACGACCCTCCAAGAGACCCAGTACTTC. Translation: CASSQGITTLQETQYF.

There are many counts of this clonotype. The chain employs TRBV12-3 or TRBV12-4 and TRBJ2-7, with 10 nucleotides matching TRBD1. The J segment lost 4 bases and the V segment lost 5 bases, leaving 5 bases of the junction unmatched. CDR3 size: 14 residues. The CDR3 nucleotides read TGTGCCAGCAGTCGGACAGGGGGTGGATACGAGCAGTACTTC. This sequence encodes CASSRTGGGYEQYF.

This clonotype was recorded at least ten times. The gene calls are TRBV29-1 and TRBJ2-7; the D gene is possibly TRBD1 (6 bases). This CDR3 region has 13 residues. With 3 bases removed from V and 6 bases from J, the gap between germline ends came to 15 bases. Per germline, CDR1 SQVTM and CDR2 ANQGSEA. CDR3 nucleotide sequence: TGCAGCGTTGACAGGCTAGGGGGAAGCGAGCAGTACTTC. Translating gives CSVDRLGGSEQYF.

Many counts were recorded for this clonotype. The rearrangement joins TRBV7-2 to TRBJ1-5; D is unclear. CDR1 is SGHTA and CDR2 is FQGNSA in the germline V gene. V shed 5 bases and J shed 2 bases, with 7 bases lying between them. CDR3 size: 13 residues. The DNA of the CDR3 is TGTGCCAGCAGCACCCGGGGCAATCAGCCCCAGCATTTT. Protein: CASSTRGNQPQHF.

This clonotype was seen repeatedly, ten times or more. V usage is TRBV7-9 and J usage is TRBJ2-5; 14 bases agree with TRBD2. Losses at the gene ends were 3 bases for V and 4 bases for J; bases not matched to a gene: 7. The CDR3 runs 17 residues. CDR1 and CDR2 from the germline V gene are SEHNR and FQNEAQ (reference sequence). This CDR3 reads CASSLGLAGVLGETQYF. In nucleotides, the CDR3 is TGTGCCAGCAGCTTGGGACTAGCGGGAGTTTTGGGAGAGACCCAGTACTTC.

This clonotype showed up many times. The rearrangement uses TRBV20-1 and TRBJ2-3; 15 bases align to TRBD2. Germline trimming cut 7 bases from V and 0 bases from J; bases unmatched to any gene: 11. CDR3 length: 18 residues. Looked up from germline, CDR1 is DFQATT and CDR2 is SNEGSKA (reference sequence). The CDR3 here is CSVRGTSGRTTSTDTQYF. In nucleotides, the CDR3 is TGCAGTGTCAGGGGGACTAGCGGGAGGACGACTAGCACAGATACGCAGTATTTT.

This clonotype was seen a handful of times. The chain combines TRBV27 with TRBJ1-3; D unresolved. Germline assignment: CDR1 MNHEY and CDR2 SMNVEV (reference sequence). V was shortened by 6 bases and J by 2 bases, with 8 bases between the two germline ends. This CDR3 region has 13 residues. CDR3 sequence: CASRGIPGNTIYF. CDR3 DNA: TGTGCCAGCAGGGGGATCCCTGGAAACACCATATATTTT.

In regard to this clonotype: The junction departs from the called germline gene at one end, perhaps through a read error. The chain employs TRBV11-2 and TRBJ1-6; TRBD1 agrees at 8 bases. In germline, CDR1 is SGHAT, CDR2 FQNNGV. The CDR3 covers 17 residues. The CDR3 is CASSARQGSSYNSSLHF. CDR3 DNA: TGTGCCAGCAGCGCCCGACAGGGGAGCTCCTATAATTCATCCCTCCACTTT.

This clonotype was seen more than once but under ten times. The chain couples TRBV6-2 or TRBV6-3 to TRBJ2-1, with TRBD2 as a possible D gene (6 bases). The CDR3 extends over 15 amino acids. Looked up from germline, CDR1 is MNHEY and CDR2 is SVGEGT. V lost 8 bases and J lost 7, with 21 bases in between. CDR3 amino acids: CASSRWDPRGNEQFF. DNA of the CDR3: TGTGCCAGCTCCCGTTGGGACCCGCGGGGTAATGAGCAGTTCTTC.

CDR3 protein: CASSSPTGRLTGELFF. The CDR3 region has the DNA TGTGCCAGCAGTTCACCGACAGGGAGGTTGACCGGGGAGCTGTTTTTT. The J gene is TRBJ2-2, the V gene TRBV12-3 or TRBV12-4; D is possibly TRBD1 (7 bases). The CDR3 contains 16 residues. Trimming took off 4 bases at V and 5 bases at J, with 17 bases between the two ends.

This clonotype rates as medium-sized (0.01 to 0.1%). The chain recombines TRBV5-1 with TRBJ2-1, with 8 positions matching TRBD2. V shed 2 bases and J 7 bases; nucleotides not matched to a gene: 8. Looked up from germline, CDR1 is SGHRS and CDR2 is YFSETQ. The CDR3 consists of 15 residues. CDR3 loop: CASSFGSGSLNEQFF. The CDR3 DNA reads TGCGCCAGCAGCTTTGGGAGCGGGAGCTTGAATGAGCAGTTCTTC.

This clonotype was detected ten times or more. CDR3 region: CASSPGGPWNEQFF. CDR3 coding DNA: TGTGCCAGCTCACCGGGGGGGCCGTGGAATGAGCAGTTCTTC. The chain couples TRBV18 to TRBJ2-1, with D maybe TRBD2 (7 bases). The germline V and J ends were trimmed by 3 bases and 7 bases, with 13 bases remaining between them. This CDR3 has 14 amino acids. Per germline, CDR1 KGHSH and CDR2 LQKENI. The full variable domain, in which reference TRBV18 and TRBJ2-1 provide the parts outside the CDR3, is NAGVMQNPRHLVRRRGQEARLRCSPMKGHSHVYWYRQLPEEGLKFMVYLQKENIIDESGMPKERFSAEFPKEGPSILRIQQVVRGDSAAYFCASSPGGPWNEQFFGPGTRLTVL.

This clonotype occurred many times. This chain links TRBV29-1 with TRBJ2-7; the match to TRBD2 covers 10 bases. CDR1 is SQVTM and CDR2 is ANQGSEA in the germline V gene. V shed 7 bases and J 7 bases; nucleotides not matched to a gene: 13. The CDR3 runs to 14 residues. The CDR3 reads CSARTTGLAQEQYF. The CDR3 DNA reads as TGCAGCGCCCGGACAACGGGACTAGCGCAAGAGCAGTACTTC.

Many counts were recorded for this clonotype. The chain carries TRBV12-5 and TRBJ2-1; perhaps TRBD2 as D (5 bases). This CDR3 has 14 residues. Germline CDR1 and CDR2: LGHNT and FRNRAP. Trimming removed 5 bases from V and 7 bases from J, with 15 bases in between. The DNA of the CDR3 is TGTGCTAGTGGTCCTAGGGTTTCGGGAAATGAGCAGTTCTTC. As protein: CASGPRVSGNEQFF.

This clonotype was found many times. This sequence joins TRBV6-5 and TRBJ2-7; a weak D match, TRBD2 (5 bases). The CDR3 runs to 11 residues. From germline, CDR1 is MNHEY and CDR2 SVGAGI. Trimming removed 3 bases at V and 7 bases at J, with 7 bases between. The CDR3 here is CASSYSGEQYF. The CDR3 DNA reads TGTGCCAGCAGTTATTCGGGAGAGCAGTACTTC.

This clonotype has at least ten counts. The chain links TRBV7-2 to TRBJ2-5, with 8 nucleotides matching TRBD2. This CDR3 is 16 amino acids long. Germline V lookup: CDR1 SGHTA, CDR2 FQGNSA. V was pared by 2 bases and J by 2 bases, with 7 bases of the junction left unmatched. CDR3 sequence: CASSLKWAGGQETQYF. CDR3 bases: TGTGCCAGCAGCTTAAAGTGGGCGGGGGGACAAGAGACCCAGTACTTC.

The chain carries TRBV12-3 or TRBV12-4 and TRBJ2-2; 8 positions match TRBD2. This CDR3 spans 14 amino acids. V shed 6 bases and J 4 bases; nucleotides not matched to a gene: 4. This CDR3 reads CASRGTSPTGELFF. The CDR3 DNA reads as TGTGCCAGCAGGGGGACTAGTCCCACCGGGGAGCTGTTTTTT.

This clonotype was observed many times. The V gene is TRBV5-4, the J gene TRBJ2-1; D remains ambiguous. CDR1 and CDR2 from the germline V gene are SGHNT and YYREEE (reference sequence). V was clipped by 2 bases and J by 14 bases, with 17 bases between them. The CDR3 contains 13 residues. CDR3 region: CASSLSSVGMEFF. DNA of the CDR3: TGTGCCAGCAGCTTAAGTTCAGTCGGTATGGAGTTCTTC.